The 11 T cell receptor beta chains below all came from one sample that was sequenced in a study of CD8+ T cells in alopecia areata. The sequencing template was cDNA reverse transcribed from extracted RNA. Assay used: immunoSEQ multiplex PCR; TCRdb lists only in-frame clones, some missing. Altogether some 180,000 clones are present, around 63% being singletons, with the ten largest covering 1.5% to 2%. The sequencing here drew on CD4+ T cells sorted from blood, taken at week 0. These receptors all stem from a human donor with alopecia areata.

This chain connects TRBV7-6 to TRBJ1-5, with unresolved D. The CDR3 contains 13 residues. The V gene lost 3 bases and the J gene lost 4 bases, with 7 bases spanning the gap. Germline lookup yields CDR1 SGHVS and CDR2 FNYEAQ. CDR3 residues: CASSLWENQPQHF. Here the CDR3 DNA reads TGTGCCAGCAGCTTGTGGGAGAATCAGCCCCAGCATTTT.

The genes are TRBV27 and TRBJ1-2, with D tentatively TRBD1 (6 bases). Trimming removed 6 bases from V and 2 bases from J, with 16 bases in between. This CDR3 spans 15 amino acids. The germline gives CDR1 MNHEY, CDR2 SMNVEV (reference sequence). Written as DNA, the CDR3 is TGTGCCAGCAGGGAACTCGAGGGGGGAAACTATGGCTACACCTTC. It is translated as CASRELEGGNYGYTF.

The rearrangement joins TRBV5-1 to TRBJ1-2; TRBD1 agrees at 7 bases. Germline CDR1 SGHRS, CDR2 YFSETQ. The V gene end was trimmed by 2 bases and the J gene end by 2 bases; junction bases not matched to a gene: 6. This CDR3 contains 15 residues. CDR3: CASSLGDRHNYGYTF. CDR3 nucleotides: TGCGCCAGCAGCTTAGGGGACAGACACAACTATGGCTACACCTTC.

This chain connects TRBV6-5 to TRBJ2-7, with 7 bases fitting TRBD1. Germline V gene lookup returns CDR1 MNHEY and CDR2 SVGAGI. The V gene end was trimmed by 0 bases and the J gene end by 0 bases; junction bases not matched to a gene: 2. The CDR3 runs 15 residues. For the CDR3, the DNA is TGTGCCAGCAGTTACTCGAACAGGGGCTCCTACGAGCAGTACTTC. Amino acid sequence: CASSYSNRGSYEQYF.

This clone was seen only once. CDR3 coding DNA: TGTGCCAGCAGTTTAAGAGGGGTGGGCACTGAAGCTTTCTTT. It codes for CASSLRGVGTEAFF. This sequence joins TRBV27 and TRBJ1-1; D is possibly TRBD1 (5 bases). Trimming removed 2 bases from V and 4 bases from J, with 11 bases in between. Germline V lookup: CDR1 MNHEY, CDR2 SMNVEV (reference sequence). The CDR3 spans 14 residues.

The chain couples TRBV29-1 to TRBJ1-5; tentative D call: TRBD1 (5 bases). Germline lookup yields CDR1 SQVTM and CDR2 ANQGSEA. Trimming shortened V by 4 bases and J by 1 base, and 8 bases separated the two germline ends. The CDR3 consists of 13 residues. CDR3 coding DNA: TGCAGCGTTGCAGAGGGGAGCAATCAGCCCCAGCATTTT. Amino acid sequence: CSVAEGSNQPQHF.

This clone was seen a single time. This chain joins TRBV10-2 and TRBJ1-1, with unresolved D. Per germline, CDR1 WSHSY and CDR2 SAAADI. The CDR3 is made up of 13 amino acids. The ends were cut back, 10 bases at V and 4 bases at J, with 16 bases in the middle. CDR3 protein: CATNKATATEAFF. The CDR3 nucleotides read TGCGCCACCAACAAGGCGACGGCCACTGAAGCTTTCTTT.

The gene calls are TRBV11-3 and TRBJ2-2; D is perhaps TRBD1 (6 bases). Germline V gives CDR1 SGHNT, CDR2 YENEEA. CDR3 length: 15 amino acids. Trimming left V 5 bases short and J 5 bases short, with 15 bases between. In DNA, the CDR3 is TGTGCCAGCAGCCCCGCCGGGACAATTACCGGGGAGCTGTTTTTT. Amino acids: CASSPAGTITGELFF.

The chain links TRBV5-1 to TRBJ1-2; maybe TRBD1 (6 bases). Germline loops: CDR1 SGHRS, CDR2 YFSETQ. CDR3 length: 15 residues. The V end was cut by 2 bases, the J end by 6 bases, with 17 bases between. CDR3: CASSFASPGVDGYTF. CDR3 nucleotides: TGCGCCAGCAGCTTCGCCTCCCCAGGGGTAGATGGCTACACCTTC.

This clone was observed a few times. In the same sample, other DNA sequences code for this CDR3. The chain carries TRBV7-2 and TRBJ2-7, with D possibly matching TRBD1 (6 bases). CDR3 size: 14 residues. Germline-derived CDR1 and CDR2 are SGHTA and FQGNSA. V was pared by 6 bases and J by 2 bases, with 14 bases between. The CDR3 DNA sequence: TGTGCCAGCAGTTCTAACAGGGCCGCCTACGAGCAGTACTTC. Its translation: CASSSNRAAYEQYF.

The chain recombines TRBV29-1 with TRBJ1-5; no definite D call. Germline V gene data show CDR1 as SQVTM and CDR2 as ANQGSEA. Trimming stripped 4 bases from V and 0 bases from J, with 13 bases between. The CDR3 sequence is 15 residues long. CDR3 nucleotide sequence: TGCAGCGTTGGCTTATCGAGGGATAGCAATCAGCCCCAGCATTTT. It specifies CSVGLSRDSNQPQHF.